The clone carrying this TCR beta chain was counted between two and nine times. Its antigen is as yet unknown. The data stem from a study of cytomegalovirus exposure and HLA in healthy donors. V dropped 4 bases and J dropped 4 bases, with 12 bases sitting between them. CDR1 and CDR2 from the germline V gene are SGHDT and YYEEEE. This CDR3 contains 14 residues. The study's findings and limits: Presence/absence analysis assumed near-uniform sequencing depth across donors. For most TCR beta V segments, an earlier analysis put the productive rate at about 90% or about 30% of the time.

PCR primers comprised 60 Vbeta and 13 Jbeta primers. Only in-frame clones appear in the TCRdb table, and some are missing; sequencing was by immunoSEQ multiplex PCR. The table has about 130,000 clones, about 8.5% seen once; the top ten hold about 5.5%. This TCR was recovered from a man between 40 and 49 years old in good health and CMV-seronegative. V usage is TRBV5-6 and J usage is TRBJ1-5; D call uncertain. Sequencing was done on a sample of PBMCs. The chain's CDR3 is CASSPRLSNQPQHF. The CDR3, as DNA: TGTGCCAGCAGCCCCCGCCTATCAAATCAGCCCCAGCATTTT.